These T cell receptor beta chains were read from a single sample in a study of cytomegalovirus exposure and HLA in healthy donors. The method was immunoSEQ multiplex PCR; TCRdb's version includes in-frame clones alone and lacks a portion of them. The data hold under 95,000 clones, with approximately 93% observed a single time. Specimen: PBMCs. These receptors were collected from a woman younger than 30 in good health and CMV-seropositive. Both conserved end residues are part of each CDR3.

>TRBV7-6|TRBJ2-3
CASSPRVGDRATDTQYF
>TRBV30|TRBJ1-3
CAWTQGPGNTIYF
>TRBV11-2|TRBJ2-3
CASSLLMRGPSRSTDTQYF
>TRBV10-2|TRBJ2-1
CASSGVYQGTNNEQFF
>TRBV9|TRBJ2-7
CASSVGETAFSYEQYF
>TRBV4-1|TRBJ2-3
CASSQDSGGQRTDTQYF
>TRBV29-1|TRBJ2-5
CSVGRGPQETQYF
>TRBV19|TRBJ2-2
CASSTRQGAGELFF
>TRBV5-1|TRBJ2-2
CASSNPLPPGGELFF
>TRBV7-2|TRBJ1-4
CASSLAGGATNEKLFF
>TRBV28|TRBJ1-2
CASSWGRGPYYGYTF
>TRBV28|TRBJ1-2
CASSSWTGTYYGYTF
>TRBV5-1|TRBJ2-7
CASSFTGQSEQYF
>TRBV9|TRBJ1-2
CASSVSHLEGYTF
>TRBV7-9|TRBJ1-3
CASSDGRAGNTIYF
>TRBV9|TRBJ1-4
CASSGITGTGGEKLFF
>TRBV6-6|TRBJ2-1
CASKVRAEQFF
>TRBV11-2|TRBJ2-5
CASSQGVSQETQYF
>TRBV6-1|TRBJ1-2
CASSDFGTGVYGYTF
>TRBV28|TRBJ2-3
CASSLDSSTDTQYF